The clone carrying this TCR beta chain turned up a few times. Treatment given: randomized to nivolumab then ipilimumab (arm A) or the reverse (arm B). None of the patients previously received DNA-damaging chemotherapy. PBMC sorting kept live CD3+CD8+ cells without CD19 or CD56. Trimming pared 4 bases from V and 1 base from J, leaving 7 bases between. The germline CDR1 and CDR2 sequences are WNHNN and SYGVQD (reference sequence). The CDR3 is made up of 13 amino acids. This table comes from immunoSEQ multiplex PCR, and its TCRdb copy is limited to in-frame clones, with some not included. The table records 20,000 or so clones, about four fifths of them present only once. The record originates from a study of sequential checkpoint blockade in melanoma. As for the study in general: Arm A got nivolumab then ipilimumab; arm B the reverse, 1:1. After both sequences, patients received maintenance nivolumab.

The origin of this receptor is a human donor with melanoma. This specimen consisted of CD8+ T cells sorted from blood (inferred from file names), obtained from a patient given nivolumab and ipilimumab in sequence. The chain joins TRBV10-1 to TRBJ1-1; D not certain. CDR3 amino acids: CASSARENTEAFF. CDR3 in DNA: TGCGCCAGCAGTGCCCGGGAGAACACTGAAGCTTTCTTT.